The 30 T cell receptor beta chains below all came from one sample that was sequenced in a study of blood T cell repertoires in COVID-19. Assay: immunoSEQ multiplex PCR; the TCRdb copy retains only in-frame clones and omits some. The top ten hold about 7.1% of the sample, which has some 250,000 clones, approximately 86% seen once. The sequenced material came from peripheral blood. The source of these receptors is a woman in her 70s with active or convalescent COVID-19.

The chain joins TRBV24-1 to TRBJ1-1; D is unclear. CDR1 is KGHDR, CDR2 SFDVKD, per germline. The V gene lost 7 bases and the J gene lost 1 base, with 9 bases spanning the gap. This CDR3 comprises 13 residues. CDR3 loop: CATRVRENTEAFF. The CDR3 DNA sequence: TGTGCCACCAGAGTCCGGGAGAACACTGAAGCTTTCTTT.

The genes are TRBV20-1 and TRBJ1-5; D call uncertain. The CDR3 sequence is 14 residues long. V was trimmed by 3 bases and J by 0 bases, leaving 9 bases between them. In germline, CDR1 is DFQATT, CDR2 SNEGSKA (reference sequence). CDR3 DNA sequence: TGCAGTGCTAGTCATGAGATTAGCAATCAGCCCCAGCATTTT. It codes for CSASHEISNQPQHF.

This clone was counted only a few times. This chain uses TRBV19 with TRBJ1-5; 9 bases map to TRBD1. CDR1 and CDR2 (germline): LNHDA, SQIVND (reference sequence). V was clipped by 1 base and J by 3 bases; unmatched bases: 7. The CDR3 totals 17 residues. The CDR3 spells CASSIGTGDSYNQPQHF. The CDR3 nucleotides read TGTGCCAGTAGTATAGGGACAGGGGATAGCTACAATCAGCCCCAGCATTTT. Variable domain in full (rest from reference TRBV19 and TRBJ1-5): DGGITQSPKYLFRKEGQNVTLSCEQNLNHDAMYWYRQDPGQGLRLIYYSQIVNDFQKGDIAEGYSVSREKKESFPLTVTSAQKNPTAFYLCASSIGTGDSYNQPQHFGDGTRLSIL.

V and J are TRBV7-9 and TRBJ2-7, with 7 bases fitting TRBD1. Trimming removed 1 base from V and 3 bases from J; junction bases left unmatched: 9. The CDR3 runs to 16 residues. Germline CDR1 is SEHNR and CDR2 is FQNEAQ (reference sequence). CDR3 in amino acids: CASSLGTGTANYEQYF. As DNA, the CDR3 is TGTGCCAGCAGCTTAGGTACCGGGACAGCTAACTACGAGCAGTACTTC. Looking up the rest from reference TRBV7-9 and TRBJ2-7 gives the full variable domain: DTGVSQNPRHKITKRGQNVTFRCDPISEHNRLYWYRQTLGQGPEFLTYFQNEAQLEKSRLLSDRFSAERPKGSFSTLEIQRTEQGDSAMYLCASSLGTGTANYEQYFGPGTRLTVT.

The chain joins TRBV5-8 to TRBJ2-7; a possible D gene is TRBD2 (5 bases). The V gene's germline CDR1 is SGHTS and CDR2 YDEGEE. This CDR3 has 13 amino acids. Trimming left V 2 bases short and J 6 bases short, with 12 bases between. CDR3 DNA sequence: TGTGCCAGCAGCTTACTAGTTGGGTTCGAGCAGTACTTC. It codes for CASSLLVGFEQYF. The variable domain in full, with the rest retrieved from reference TRBV5-8 and TRBJ2-7, is EAGVTQSPTHLIKTRGQQATLRCSPISGHTSVYWYQQALGLGLQFLLWYDEGEERNRGNFPPRFSGRQFPNYSSELNVNALELEDSALYLCASSLLVGFEQYFGPGTRLTVT.

The gene calls are TRBV5-4 and TRBJ2-1; a possible D gene is TRBD2 (5 bases). Trimming shortened V by 3 bases and J by 9 bases, and 19 bases separated the two germline ends. This CDR3 contains 15 residues. CDR1 is SGHNT and CDR2 is YYREEE in the germline V gene (reference sequence). The CDR3 bases are TGTGCCAGCAGCTCCTGGAGGACTCCCTCCCCTGAGCAGTTCTTC. Translating it yields CASSSWRTPSPEQFF.

This chain uses TRBV7-8 with TRBJ1-5, with TRBD1 matching 7 bases. The germline gives CDR1 SGHVS, CDR2 FQNEAQ. There are 12 residues in the CDR3. Trimming cost V 5 bases and J 7 bases; bases outside gene matches: 2. DNA for the CDR3: TGTGCCAGCAGCCTGGACAGGCAGCCCCAGCATTTT. The encoded protein is CASSLDRQPQHF.

This clone has just one count. The V gene is TRBV7-6, the J gene TRBJ1-2; D is unresolved. Germline CDR1 reads SGHVS; CDR2 reads FNYEAQ. V gave up 4 bases and J gave up 7 bases, with 13 bases separating them. The CDR3 consists of 13 residues. CDR3 residues: CASSSRGGFGYTF. The CDR3, as DNA: TGTGCCAGCAGCTCTCGCGGAGGTTTTGGCTACACCTTC.

The chain has TRBV10-3 and TRBJ1-1, with TRBD1 as a possible D gene (5 bases). The CDR3 extends over 13 amino acids. The V end was cut by 3 bases, the J end by 4 bases, with 9 bases between. Germline assignment: CDR1 ENHRY and CDR2 SYGVKD. CDR3 in DNA: TGTGCCATCAGTGACGGCAGGGTCACTGAAGCTTTCTTT. Translating it yields CAISDGRVTEAFF.

The genes are TRBV7-8 and TRBJ1-6, with 7 nucleotides matching TRBD1. This CDR3 has 15 amino acids. Trimming removed 5 bases from V and 9 bases from J; junction bases left unmatched: 10. CDR1 and CDR2 from the germline V gene are SGHVS and FQNEAQ. CDR3 in amino acids: CASSPGQASTSPLHF. The CDR3 region has the DNA TGTGCCAGCAGCCCTGGACAGGCTTCTACTTCACCCCTCCACTTT.

This clone appeared a single time. The gene calls are TRBV4-1 and TRBJ1-2; a possible D gene is TRBD1 (5 bases). This CDR3 region has 15 residues. Between the trimmed V and J ends, which lost 3 bases and 0 bases, there was a span of 11 bases. Looked up from germline, CDR1 is MGHRA and CDR2 is YSYEKL. The CDR3 reads CASSHPGPSNYGYTF. The DNA of the CDR3 is TGCGCCAGCAGCCATCCAGGGCCCTCTAACTATGGCTACACCTTC.

The genes are TRBV2 and TRBJ2-7; 7 nucleotides match TRBD1. CDR3 size: 14 residues. The germline V gene has CDR1 SNHLY and CDR2 FYNNEI. The J segment lost 2 bases and the V segment lost 6 bases, leaving 7 bases of the junction unmatched. The CDR3 DNA follows: TGTGCCAGCAGGAGGGGGCTAGACCCCTACGAGCAGTACTTC. It codes for CASRRGLDPYEQYF.

Of note for this clone: The junction shows a germline mismatch at one end, possibly a read error. The J gene is TRBJ1-5, the V gene TRBV6-5; D unclear. This CDR3 spans 11 amino acids. CDR1 is MNHEY and CDR2 is SVGAGI in the germline V gene. CDR3 in amino acids: CLAPGGQPQHF. CDR3 in DNA: TGCCTCGCTCCAGGAGGCCAGCCCCAGCATTTT.

This rearrangement joins TRBV2 to TRBJ2-1; no clear D gene. CDR3 length equals 13 residues. V lost 3 bases to trimming and J lost 1 base, with 4 bases between them. Germline V gene data show CDR1 as SNHLY and CDR2 as FYNNEI. CDR3 coding DNA: TGTGCCAGCAGTGACCTGTCCTACAATGAGCAGTTCTTC. Amino acid sequence: CASSDLSYNEQFF.

Comment on this clone: This specimen includes other DNA sequences encoding the same CDR3. The chain joins TRBV19 to TRBJ2-7; D gene unclear. In germline, CDR1 is LNHDA, CDR2 SQIVND (reference sequence). The CDR3 contains 10 residues. The V end lost 8 bases, the J end lost 7 bases, and 9 bases lay between the germline ends. The chain's CDR3 is CASGTREQYF. CDR3 sequence (DNA): TGTGCCAGTGGTACGCGGGAGCAGTACTTC.

The J gene is TRBJ1-2, the V gene TRBV7-9; D possibly corresponds to TRBD1 (6 bases). V was cut by 4 bases and J by 5 bases, with 11 bases left in between. This CDR3 has 13 amino acids. Germline CDR1 and CDR2: SEHNR and FQNEAQ (reference sequence). CDR3 residues: CASSSDSEYGYTF. Here the CDR3 DNA reads TGTGCCAGCAGCTCGGACAGCGAATATGGCTACACCTTC.

CDR3 sequence (DNA): TGTGCCAGCAGCTTAGCCGGGGGTATCTATGGCTACACCTTC. It encodes CASSLAGGIYGYTF. The chain joins TRBV11-2 to TRBJ1-2, with D perhaps matching TRBD1 (5 bases). Per the germline V gene, CDR1 is SGHAT and CDR2 is FQNNGV. This CDR3 has 14 amino acids. The V and J ends lost 1 base and 4 bases respectively, with 10 bases between them.

The V and J genes are TRBV24-1 and TRBJ1-2; 8 nucleotides line up with TRBD1. The CDR3 spans 14 residues. Germline lookup yields CDR1 KGHDR and CDR2 SFDVKD. Trimming at V came to 10 bases and at J to 3 bases, leaving 9 bases not matched to a gene. The CDR3 sequence is CATRPRGLDYGYTF. CDR3 sequence (DNA): TGTGCCACGCGGCCCAGGGGGCTCGACTATGGCTACACCTTC.

This rearrangement joins TRBV6-1 to TRBJ1-6; D is unresolved. The CDR3 loop spans 14 amino acids. Trimming took off 3 bases at V and 6 bases at J, with 9 bases between the two ends. Germline V gene lookup returns CDR1 MNHNS and CDR2 SASEGT. The CDR3 here is CASSESGSNSPLHF. The CDR3 nucleotides are TGTGCCAGCAGTGAGTCCGGTAGTAATTCACCCCTCCACTTT.

The chain couples TRBV6-5 to TRBJ1-1; possibly TRBD1 for D (6 bases). V was cut by 5 bases and J by 0 bases, with 10 bases left in between. Germline CDR1 MNHEY, CDR2 SVGAGI. The CDR3 totals 14 residues. The DNA of the CDR3 is TGTGCCAGCAGTAGGACAGCCCTGAACACTGAAGCTTTCTTT. This sequence encodes CASSRTALNTEAFF.

This chain connects TRBV2 to TRBJ1-1; TRBD1 matches at 10 bases. This CDR3 region has 17 residues. Germline CDR1 reads SNHLY; CDR2 reads FYNNEI. The ends lost 6 bases at V and 2 bases at J; junction bases unmatched: 12. As DNA, the CDR3 is TGTGCCAGCAGGCCCGGGGGGACAGGGGTCCTTAACACTGAAGCTTTCTTT. This encodes CASRPGGTGVLNTEAFF.

The V and J genes are TRBV19 and TRBJ1-2; D is ambiguous. This CDR3 contains 13 residues. Germline V gene data show CDR1 as LNHDA and CDR2 as SQIVND (reference sequence). Trimming removed 3 bases at V and 6 bases at J, with 11 bases between. CDR3 DNA: TGTGCCAGTAGTATCGCGGGGATGGATGGCTACACCTTC. Protein product: CASSIAGMDGYTF.

V usage is TRBV24-1 and J usage is TRBJ2-7; 9 positions match TRBD1. Trimming cost V 4 bases and J 4 bases; bases outside gene matches: 10. This CDR3 contains 16 residues. Germline assignment: CDR1 KGHDR and CDR2 SFDVKD. As DNA, the CDR3 is TGTGCCACCAGTGACTCTACCCGGGGACAGGGTTACGAGCAGTACTTC. This gives the protein CATSDSTRGQGYEQYF.

The chain links TRBV28 to TRBJ2-7, with 7 bases aligning to TRBD1. Germline V gene sequence: CDR1 MDHEN, CDR2 SYDVKM. CDR3 length equals 12 residues. Trimming took 11 bases from V and 3 from J; bases not matched to a gene: 7. CDR3 in amino acids: CAVRGLSYEQYF. Written as DNA, the CDR3 is TGTGCCGTCAGGGGGTTAAGCTACGAGCAGTACTTC.

V gene TRBV6-5 combines with J gene TRBJ1-5, with D perhaps TRBD1 (5 bases). This CDR3 has 14 amino acids. Looked up from germline, CDR1 is MNHEY and CDR2 is SVGAGI. Trimming cost V 6 bases and J 7 bases, with 16 bases left between them. The CDR3 sequence: CASSYQGNVQPQHF. CDR3 DNA sequence: TGTGCCAGCAGCTACCAGGGAAACGTGCAGCCCCAGCATTTT.

This CDR3 reads CSVAPGLVRTNYGYTF. The CDR3 DNA reads as TGCAGCGTTGCTCCAGGCCTCGTAAGAACTAACTATGGCTACACCTTC. The chain links TRBV29-1 to TRBJ1-2; D not resolved. V was shortened by 4 bases and J by 0 bases, with 18 bases between the two germline ends. The CDR3 loop spans 16 amino acids. Germline V lookup: CDR1 SQVTM, CDR2 ANQGSEA.

The V and J genes are TRBV27 and TRBJ2-2, with D possibly TRBD1 on 6 matching bases. Germline lookup yields CDR1 MNHEY and CDR2 SMNVEV (reference sequence). This CDR3 region has 17 residues. Trimming took off 2 bases at V and 2 bases at J, with 15 bases between the two ends. CDR3 amino acids: CASSLLGVGANTGELFF. Here the CDR3 DNA reads TGTGCCAGCAGTTTACTAGGGGTGGGGGCCAACACCGGGGAGCTGTTTTTT.

The chain carries TRBV10-1 and TRBJ1-1, with a possible D match to TRBD1 (6 bases). This CDR3 has 14 residues. The germline CDR1 and CDR2 sequences are WNHNN and SYGVQD (reference sequence). Trimming stripped 4 bases from V and 1 base from J, with 10 bases between. The CDR3 is CASSGGHPNTEAFF. CDR3 DNA: TGCGCCAGCAGTGGGGGACACCCGAACACTGAAGCTTTCTTT.

V and J are TRBV7-2 and TRBJ1-5; 9 bases are shared with TRBD1. This CDR3 comprises 15 residues. Germline values: CDR1 SGHTA, CDR2 FQGNSA. J lost 11 bases, V lost 5 bases, and 13 bases had no gene match. CDR3 bases: TGTGCCAGCAGCCCAATGGGACAGGGTTTCGGGGCCCAGCATTTT. Translated, it gives CASSPMGQGFGAQHF. Drawing the rest from reference TRBV7-2 and TRBJ1-5, the complete variable domain is GAGVSQSPSNKVTEKGKDVELRCDPISGHTALYWYRQSLGQGLEFLIYFQGNSAPDKSGLPSDRFSAERTGGSVSTLTIQRTQQEDSAVYLCASSPMGQGFGAQHFGDGTRLSIL.

This chain uses TRBV3-1 (or the pseudogene TRBV3-2) with TRBJ2-3; D is unclear. Germline V gives CDR1 LGHDT, CDR2 YNNKEL (reference sequence). The CDR3 has 16 amino acids. With 4 bases removed from V and 1 base from J, the gap between germline ends came to 15 bases. The CDR3 nucleotides are TGTGCCAGCAGCCCCCGGGTTTTAGTGGGCACAGATACGCAGTATTTT. Protein sequence: CASSPRVLVGTDTQYF.